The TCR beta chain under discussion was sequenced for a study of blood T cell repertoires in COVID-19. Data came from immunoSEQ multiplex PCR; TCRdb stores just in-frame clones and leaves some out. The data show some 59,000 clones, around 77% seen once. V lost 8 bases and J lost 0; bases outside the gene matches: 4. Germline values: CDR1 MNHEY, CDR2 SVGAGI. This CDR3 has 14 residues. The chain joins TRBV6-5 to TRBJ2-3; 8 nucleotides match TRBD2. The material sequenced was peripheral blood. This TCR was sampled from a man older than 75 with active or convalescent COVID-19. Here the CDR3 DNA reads TGTGCCAGCCGTAGCGGGACTAGCACAGATACGCAGTATTTT. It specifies CASRSGTSTDTQYF.